A selection of T cell receptor beta chains follows, all from one sample in a study of blood T cell repertoires in COVID-19. Measured with immunoSEQ multiplex PCR; TCRdb has only the in-frame clones, and not every one. The data show roughly 150,000 clones, more than 85% seen once. The specimen was peripheral blood. Every receptor here comes from a woman between 65 and 79 years old with acute or convalescent COVID-19. Each CDR3 is given with its conserved first and last residue. Each record gives: V gene, D gene, clone size, J gene, CDR3 DNA, CDR3 protein. A D gene is named only where the DNA matches it firmly. Size values are once, few and many counts, or a class for expanded clones, and some rows have none.

V gene: TRBV5-1; D gene: NA; clone size: NA; J gene: TRBJ1-1; CDR3 DNA: TGCGCCAGCAGCCCCTTAACAACAACGAACACTGAAGCTTTCTTT; CDR3 protein: CASSPLTTTNTEAFF
V gene: TRBV6-5; D gene: NA; clone size: NA; J gene: TRBJ2-5; CDR3 DNA: TGTGCCAGCAGTTATACAGGGGGGGATCAGGAGACCCAGTACTTC; CDR3 protein: CASSYTGGDQETQYF
V gene: TRBV6-5; D gene: TRBD1; clone size: NA; J gene: TRBJ1-2; CDR3 DNA: TGTGCCAGCGACAGGGGAGGGAGTGGCTACACCTTC; CDR3 protein: CASDRGGSGYTF
V gene: TRBV5-1; D gene: TRBD1; clone size: NA; J gene: TRBJ1-3; CDR3 DNA: TGCGCCAGCAGGGACAGGGCCTCCCCAAGCTCTGGAAACACCATATATTTT; CDR3 protein: CASRDRASPSSGNTIYF
V gene: TRBV4-1; D gene: NA; clone size: NA; J gene: TRBJ1-5; CDR3 DNA: TGCGCCAGCACCCCGGTCCAGGAGCCCCAGCATTTT; CDR3 protein: CASTPVQEPQHF
V gene: TRBV2; D gene: NA; clone size: NA; J gene: TRBJ2-1; CDR3 DNA: TGTGCCAGCAGGTACCGGGGGGCCCTTTACAATGAGCAGTTCTTC; CDR3 protein: CASRYRGALYNEQFF
V gene: TRBV6-5; D gene: NA; clone size: once; J gene: TRBJ1-3; CDR3 DNA: TGTGCCACCGTTAGTCCGGGAAACACCATATATTTT; CDR3 protein: CATVSPGNTIYF
V gene: TRBV7-9; D gene: TRBD1; clone size: once; J gene: TRBJ1-1; CDR3 DNA: TGTGCCAGCAGCAATCGGACAGGGAAGAACACTGAAGCTTTCTTT; CDR3 protein: CASSNRTGKNTEAFF
V gene: TRBV4-1; D gene: TRBD2; clone size: NA; J gene: TRBJ2-2; CDR3 DNA: TGCGCCAGCAGCCCTGCCGGATATGGCAGCGGGGGGGCCGGGGAGCTGTTTTTT; CDR3 protein: CASSPAGYGSGGAGELFF
V gene: TRBV2; D gene: NA; clone size: NA; J gene: TRBJ1-4; CDR3 DNA: TGTGCCAGTATGCGGGGAGGTAATGAAAAACTGTTTTTT; CDR3 protein: CASMRGGNEKLFF
V gene: TRBV18; D gene: NA; clone size: NA; J gene: TRBJ2-1; CDR3 DNA: TGTGCCAGCTCACCAAATGTGGGGGGGCATACCTACAATGAGCAGTTCTTC; CDR3 protein: CASSPNVGGHTYNEQFF
V gene: TRBV7-2; D gene: TRBD2; clone size: NA; J gene: TRBJ2-1; CDR3 DNA: TGTGCCAGCAGCTTAAGTTCCAGCGGGGGGGCCTTCGAGCAGTTCTTC; CDR3 protein: CASSLSSSGGAFEQFF
V gene: TRBV3-1/TRBV3-2; D gene: TRBD2; clone size: NA; J gene: TRBJ2-3; CDR3 DNA: TGTGCCAGCAGCCGGCGGACTAGCGGGGGCACAGATACGCAGTATTTT; CDR3 protein: CASSRRTSGGTDTQYF
V gene: TRBV10-3; D gene: TRBD1; clone size: NA; J gene: TRBJ1-6; CDR3 DNA: TGTGCCATCGGACAGGGGTACAATTCACCCCTCCACTTT; CDR3 protein: CAIGQGYNSPLHF
V gene: TRBV19; D gene: NA; clone size: NA; J gene: TRBJ1-2; CDR3 DNA: TGTGCCAGTAGTATCGATATTATTGGGACCGACAGGCGCTATGGCTACACCTTC; CDR3 protein: CASSIDIIGTDRRYGYTF
V gene: TRBV14; D gene: NA; clone size: NA; J gene: TRBJ1-2; CDR3 DNA: TGTGCCAGCAGCCAATCTCGCTATGGCTACACCTTC; CDR3 protein: CASSQSRYGYTF
V gene: TRBV12-3/TRBV12-4; D gene: TRBD1; clone size: NA; J gene: TRBJ1-1; CDR3 DNA: TGTGCCAGCAGGGATAGGGACAGACGAAAAGCTTTCTTT; CDR3 protein: CASRDRDRRKAFF
V gene: TRBV28; D gene: NA; clone size: NA; J gene: TRBJ2-3; CDR3 DNA: TGTGCCAGCAGTTTAGTCGGGGTCGGCACAGATACGCAGTATTTT; CDR3 protein: CASSLVGVGTDTQYF
V gene: TRBV6-4; D gene: NA; clone size: NA; J gene: TRBJ1-3; CDR3 DNA: TGTGCCAGCAGTTGGCCGGGGGGCGCATCTGGAAACACCATATATTTT; CDR3 protein: CASSWPGGASGNTIYF
V gene: TRBV3-1/TRBV3-2; D gene: TRBD2; clone size: NA; J gene: TRBJ2-1; CDR3 DNA: TGTGCCAGCAGCCAAGGGACTAGCGGGGGGGCCGGTGAGCAGTTCTTC; CDR3 protein: CASSQGTSGGAGEQFF
V gene: TRBV18; D gene: TRBD1; clone size: NA; J gene: TRBJ1-6; CDR3 DNA: TGTGCCAGCTCACCGCAACAGGGGGCGAATAATTCACCCCTCCACTTT; CDR3 protein: CASSPQQGANNSPLHF
V gene: TRBV4-3; D gene: TRBD1; clone size: NA; J gene: TRBJ1-4; CDR3 DNA: TGCGCCAGCAGCCACCAAATGGACAGGGGGAATGAAAAACTGTTTTTT; CDR3 protein: CASSHQMDRGNEKLFF
V gene: TRBV7-9; D gene: NA; clone size: NA; J gene: TRBJ1-2; CDR3 DNA: TGTGCCAGCAGCTTATATAACACCCTTAACTATGGCTACACCTTC; CDR3 protein: CASSLYNTLNYGYTF
V gene: TRBV7-8; D gene: NA; clone size: NA; J gene: TRBJ2-3; CDR3 DNA: TGTGCCAGCAGCTTATATCGGTTCGAGGTGGGGGGAAAGGATGATACGCAGTATTTT; CDR3 protein: CASSLYRFEVGGKDDTQYF
V gene: TRBV25-1; D gene: NA; clone size: NA; J gene: TRBJ1-2; CDR3 DNA: TGTGCCAGCAGTGAATATAGGGGCAGCTCGGGGGTCTACACCTTC; CDR3 protein: CASSEYRGSSGVYTF
V gene: TRBV28; D gene: NA; clone size: NA; J gene: TRBJ1-2; CDR3 DNA: TGTGCCAGCGGTCGCGGTTACTATGGCTACACCTTC; CDR3 protein: CASGRGYYGYTF
V gene: TRBV19; D gene: NA; clone size: NA; J gene: TRBJ2-3; CDR3 DNA: TGTGCCAGTGGCCGACAGGTCCCAGATACGCAGTATTTT; CDR3 protein: CASGRQVPDTQYF
V gene: TRBV13; D gene: NA; clone size: NA; J gene: TRBJ1-1; CDR3 DNA: TGTGCCAGCAGCTTAGCAACTGAAGCTTTCTTT; CDR3 protein: CASSLATEAFF
V gene: TRBV30; D gene: NA; clone size: NA; J gene: TRBJ1-1; CDR3 DNA: TGTGCCTGGAGGCGCGGGGGTGGTGAAGCTTTCTTT; CDR3 protein: CAWRRGGGEAFF
V gene: TRBV5-1; D gene: TRBD1; clone size: NA; J gene: TRBJ1-2; CDR3 DNA: TGCGCCAGCAGCCCAGACAGGGGAGCTGTGGGTGGCTACACCTTC; CDR3 protein: CASSPDRGAVGGYTF
V gene: TRBV18; D gene: TRBD1; clone size: NA; J gene: TRBJ1-4; CDR3 DNA: TGTGCCAGCTCCCGACAGGGGAATGGACTGTTTTTT; CDR3 protein: CASSRQGNGLFF
V gene: TRBV6-5; D gene: TRBD1; clone size: NA; J gene: TRBJ1-2; CDR3 DNA: TGTGCCAGCAGTCATGGAGGACAGGCCTCTGGCTACACCTTC; CDR3 protein: CASSHGGQASGYTF
V gene: TRBV6-6; D gene: NA; clone size: NA; J gene: TRBJ1-6; CDR3 DNA: TGTGCCAGCAGTACGAAGAGCTCCTATAATTCACCCCTCCACTTT; CDR3 protein: CASSTKSSYNSPLHF
V gene: TRBV6-2/TRBV6-3; D gene: NA; clone size: NA; J gene: TRBJ2-5; CDR3 DNA: TGTGCCAGCAGTTACCCCTCCGAGGAACGGATATTAGCGGACCAGTACTTC; CDR3 protein: CASSYPSEERILADQYF
V gene: TRBV18; D gene: NA; clone size: NA; J gene: TRBJ1-3; CDR3 DNA: TGTGCCAGCTCGGCTCAGGACAGTTACTCTGGAAACACCATATATTTT; CDR3 protein: CASSAQDSYSGNTIYF